This entry is about one TCR beta chain. Its antigen is currently unknown. The data are from a study of Ad26.COV2.S vaccination and SARS-CoV-2 variants. TCRdb keeps only in-frame clones here, not all; method: immunoSEQ multiplex PCR. The sample consists of around 450,000 clones, roughly 88% of them appearing once. Treatment of the sample: approximately 18 received Ad26.COV2.S at low or high dose, single or two shots; several received placebo; per-sample allocation not given. Sampling happened 63 days after the first vaccine or placebo injection. Built on an Ad26 vector, the vaccine expressed Wuhan-strain SARS-CoV-2 spike. V was trimmed by 1 base and J by 3 bases, leaving 3 bases between them. The CDR3 loop spans 12 amino acids. Germline V gene data show CDR1 as SGHAT and CDR2 as FQNNGV. Study results and limitations: The TCR breadth and depth analyses may have understated or missed part of the total T cell responses. Whether participants received vaccine or placebo, their non-spike TCR breadth was similar.

The chain links TRBV11-2 to TRBJ2-5; D not resolved. The sequencing used peripheral blood, collected in a trial of Ad26.COV2.S vaccine versus placebo. The sequence was collected from a person aged 18 to 65 who received the Ad26.COV2.S COVID-19 vaccine or a placebo. In nucleotides, the CDR3 is TGTGCCAGCAGCTTAGCCAAAGAGACCCAGTACTTC. The encoded protein is CASSLAKETQYF. The full variable domain, its missing parts supplied by reference TRBV11-2 and TRBJ2-5, is EAGVAQSPRYKIIEKRQSVAFWCNPISGHATLYWYQQILGQGPKLLIQFQNNGVVDDSQLPKDRFSAERLKGVDSTLKIQPAKLEDSAVYLCASSLAKETQYFGPGTRLLVL.